This passage covers 9 T cell receptor beta chains from one sample sequenced in a study of T cells in Graves' hyperthyroidism and ophthalmopathy. TCR beta CDR3 sequences were amplified from RNA transcripts. The HTBI primer set drove a first-round RT-PCR of the TCR CDR3. Each CDR3 protein gets one entry after TCRdb re-called the multiplex PCR reads with MiXCR. The table lists under 350,000 distinct CDR3 sequences, roughly 13% of them singletons. Source material: blood. These receptors were taken from a woman between 40 and 55 years old with Graves' ophthalmopathy.

This clonotype has ten or more counts. This chain joins TRBV2 and TRBJ1-2; 7 bases fit TRBD1. Trimming cost V 9 bases and J 5 bases; bases outside gene matches: 12. The CDR3 runs 14 residues. Germline loops: CDR1 SNHLY, CDR2 FYNNEI. Here the CDR3 DNA reads TGTGCCAGATCGGGACAGACGTCCCTATATGGCTACACCTTC. This encodes CARSGQTSLYGYTF. The complete variable domain, with remaining parts taken from reference TRBV2 and TRBJ1-2, reads EPEVTQTPSHQVTQMGQEVILRCVPISNHLYFYWYRQILGQKVEFLVSFYNNEISEKSEIFDDQFSVERPDGSNFTLKIRSTKLEDSAMYFCARSGQTSLYGYTFGSGTRLTVV.

The V gene is TRBV19, the J gene TRBJ1-5; no clear D gene. The V gene lost 5 bases and the J gene lost 7 bases, with 15 bases spanning the gap. The CDR3 runs 14 residues. Germline assignment: CDR1 LNHDA and CDR2 SQIVND (reference sequence). The CDR3 spells CASSFGPQPQPQHF. The CDR3, as DNA: TGTGCCAGTAGTTTCGGACCTCAACCACAGCCCCAGCATTTT.

This clonotype was counted many times. In nucleotides, the CDR3 is TGTGCCATCAATCCTACAGGGGCCTACGAGCAGTACTTC. It specifies CAINPTGAYEQYF. The chain couples TRBV10-3 to TRBJ2-7; 7 nucleotides match TRBD1. CDR1 is ENHRY, CDR2 SYGVKD, per germline. This CDR3 is 13 amino acids long. V shed 7 bases, J shed 2 bases, and the junction held 5 bases outside the gene matches.

This clonotype was observed many times. J is TRBJ1-5 and V is TRBV7-8; a weak D match, TRBD1 (5 bases). The V end lost 5 bases, the J end lost 1 base, and 9 bases lay between the germline ends. From germline, CDR1 is SGHVS and CDR2 FQNEAQ. The CDR3 sequence is 14 residues long. CDR3 residues: CASSKGDSNQPQHF. CDR3 coding DNA: TGTGCCAGCAGCAAAGGGGACAGCAATCAGCCCCAGCATTTT.

The CDR3 bases are TGCAGCGTTGAACCCCCTACAGCAGTAAACACCATATATTTT. It yields the protein CSVEPPTAVNTIYF. The chain is built from TRBV29-1 and TRBJ1-3; D call uncertain. The CDR3 contains 14 residues. The germline V and J ends were trimmed by 2 bases and 6 bases, with 14 bases remaining between them. The germline CDR1 and CDR2 sequences are SQVTM and ANQGSEA.

This clonotype was counted ten times or more. The J gene is TRBJ1-5, the V gene TRBV12-3 or TRBV12-4; no reliable D call. The CDR3 has 12 residues. V shed 3 bases and J shed 7 bases, with 7 bases lying between them. The CDR3: CASSFFGQPQHF. The CDR3 DNA reads as TGTGCCAGCAGTTTTTTCGGCCAGCCCCAGCATTTT.

In nucleotides, the CDR3 is TGTGCCAGCAGCCAACAGGGTCCCAACGAGCAGTACTTC. It yields the protein CASSQQGPNEQYF. This chain uses TRBV11-2 with TRBJ2-7, with D possibly matching TRBD1 (6 bases). Trimming took off 5 bases at V and 5 bases at J, with 13 bases between the two ends. CDR1 and CDR2 from the germline V gene are SGHAT and FQNNGV. The CDR3 contains 13 residues.

The CDR3 DNA reads as TGTGCCAGCAGTGAATTAAGAGCAACTAATGAAAAACTGTTTTTT. Its translation: CASSELRATNEKLFF. The chain employs TRBV2 and TRBJ1-4; D gene uncertain. Germline CDR1 reads SNHLY; CDR2 reads FYNNEI. CDR3 length: 15 amino acids. V dropped 2 bases and J dropped 0 bases, with 7 bases sitting between them.

The CDR3 here is CASSVKWDSFSGYTF. In nucleotides, the CDR3 is TGTGCCAGCAGCGTTAAGTGGGACAGCTTTTCTGGCTACACCTTC. This chain connects TRBV5-6 to TRBJ1-2, with 7 nucleotides matching TRBD1. This CDR3 contains 15 residues. V shed 4 bases and J 7 bases; nucleotides not matched to a gene: 13. Per the germline V gene, CDR1 is SGHDT and CDR2 is YYEEEE.